This T cell receptor beta chain was identified in a study of cytomegalovirus exposure and HLA in healthy donors. Per germline, CDR1 MGHRA and CDR2 YSYEKL. The length of the CDR3 is 15 residues. V shed 6 bases and J shed 4 bases, with 18 bases lying between them. Method: immunoSEQ multiplex PCR; TCRdb's copy keeps in-frame clones and lacks some. Of roughly 90,000 clones listed, about 85% are singletons. V gene TRBV4-1 combines with J gene TRBJ1-1, with D unclear. The sequenced sample was PBMCs. The clonotype was recovered from a man aged 18 to 29 in good health and CMV-seropositive. The CDR3 DNA reads TGCGCCAGCAGGCAACTGGGAGGGCGCGGCACTGAAGCTTTCTTT. It encodes CASRQLGGRGTEAFF.